Below, 5 T cell receptor beta chains from the same sample are listed, as sequenced in a study of PD-1 blockade in classical Hodgkin lymphoma. Method: immunoSEQ multiplex PCR; TCRdb's copy keeps in-frame clones and lacks some. The sample lists 20,000 or so clones, over 65% occurring once. Time point indicated: cycle 4 day 1 (C4D1), after 6 weeks of nivolumab. Each of the patients experienced relapse following autologous stem cell transplantation, and their brentuximab vedotin exposure differed. Magnetic negative selection purified CD4+ T cells from thawed PBMCs. The sample here was CD4+ T cells from blood, taken before the fourth cycle of nivolumab. The receptors originated from a human donor with classical Hodgkin lymphoma.

The chain has TRBV5-1 and TRBJ1-1; D gene unclear. The CDR3 length is 13 residues. Germline CDR1 and CDR2: SGHRS and YFSETQ. V lost 3 bases and J 1 base, leaving 7 bases between the germline ends. For the CDR3, the DNA is TGCGCCAGCAGCTCCTTTACGAACACTGAAGCTTTCTTT. This codes for CASSSFTNTEAFF.

CDR3 sequence reads: CAWSDRAGNTIYF. CDR3 DNA sequence: TGTGCCTGGAGTGACAGGGCTGGAAACACCATATATTTT. V and J are TRBV30 and TRBJ1-3, with a possible D match to TRBD1 (6 bases). The CDR3 covers 13 residues. With 1 base removed from V and 2 bases from J, the gap between germline ends came to 6 bases. CDR1 is GTSNPN, CDR2 SVGIG, per germline (reference sequence).

The gene calls are TRBV19 and TRBJ1-5; D is perhaps TRBD1 (5 bases). CDR1 is LNHDA, CDR2 SQIVND, per germline (reference sequence). This CDR3 spans 18 amino acids. Deletions cut 2 bases from V and 1 base from J, with 18 bases between. CDR3 in DNA: TGTGCCAGTAGTATAACACCGCCGGGGCCCCTAAGCAATCAGCCCCAGCATTTT. Its protein product is CASSITPPGPLSNQPQHF.

This chain connects TRBV6-1 to TRBJ1-1; D uncertain. The CDR3 totals 11 residues. Trimming took off 9 bases at V and 5 bases at J, with 10 bases between the two ends. Germline CDR1 reads MNHNS; CDR2 reads SASEGT. DNA for the CDR3: TGTGCCAGTTCCCGCGGGACTGAAGCTTTCTTT. It translates to CASSRGTEAFF.

The CDR3 here is CASSSRLAGVDTQYF. CDR3 coding DNA: TGTGCCAGCAGCTCCCGACTAGCGGGAGTGGATACGCAGTATTTT. The gene calls are TRBV7-2 and TRBJ2-3; 12 bases align to TRBD2. There are 15 residues in the CDR3. Germline V gene sequence: CDR1 SGHTA, CDR2 FQGNSA. The J segment lost 6 bases and the V segment lost 4 bases, leaving 5 bases of the junction unmatched.